This T cell receptor (beta chain) stems from a study of Graves' ophthalmopathy and Graves' hyperthyroidism. The hyperthyroidism patients had a new diagnosis of under 2 months' duration and were aged 18 to 65. No donor had other autoimmune disease, uncontrolled infection, pregnancy or lactation. Study outcomes and limitations: Between ophthalmopathy and stable hyperthyroidism, a 13-signature model drew a separation with nearly 90% sensitivity and 75% to 82% specificity.

Points on this clonotype: As yet, its antigen is unknown.

The germline V and J ends were trimmed by 3 bases and 3 bases, with 13 bases remaining between them. Per germline, CDR1 SGHKS and CDR2 YYEKEE (reference sequence). This CDR3 comprises 14 residues. As the template, RNA transcripts were used to amplify TCR beta CDR3 regions. HTBI primers were used in a first-round RT-PCR, which preceded a second-round multiplex PCR. TCRdb used MiXCR to reprocess the multiplex PCR reads, holding one entry per CDR3 protein. The sample shows about 1.2 million distinct CDR3 sequences, about 35% of them seen only once. The source of this sequence is an adult man with Graves' hyperthyroidism. V gene TRBV5-5 combines with J gene TRBJ2-7; D may correspond to TRBD1 or TRBD2 (5 bases each). The sample was peripheral blood or thyroid tissue (not recorded which). CDR3 coding DNA: TGTGCCAGCAGCTCGTTTCCAGGGAGCTACGAGCAGTACTTC. Translation gives CASSSFPGSYEQYF. Full variable domain (outside the CDR3, taken from reference TRBV5-5 and TRBJ2-7): DAGVTQSPTHLIKTRGQQVTLRCSPISGHKSVSWYQQVLGQGPQFIFQYYEKEERGRGNFPDRFSARQFPNYSSELNVNALLLGDSALYLCASSSFPGSYEQYFGPGTRLTVT.